This is a list of T cell receptor beta chains from one sample in a study of T-cell memory formation after mild COVID-19. TCRdb ran MiXCR on the 5' RACE reads and lists one entry per CDR3 protein. The sample shows 350,000 or so distinct CDR3 sequences, more than 20% of them seen only once. Sequences were obtained from PBMCs or a T cell subset sorted from them (not recorded which). The source of these receptors is an adult woman who had mild COVID-19 (a few samples of this study predate the infection). Cell type and time point are not known. Both conserved end residues are part of each CDR3. The D gene is left open where the match is weak. Not all rows give a size; the values are once, few, many and, for expanded clones, a class.

D gene	V gene	J gene	clone size	CDR3 DNA	CDR3 protein
NA	TRBV29-1	TRBJ1-1	NA	TGCAGCGTTGGGACGGCTAGAAGGAACACTGAAGCTTTCTTT	CSVGTARRNTEAFF
NA	TRBV5-1	TRBJ1-2	few	TGCGCCAGCAGCTTGGAGGCCGCACTAAATAGTGGCTACACCTTC	CASSLEAALNSGYTF
NA	TRBV24-1	TRBJ2-1	few	TGTGCCACCAGTGATTGGAGGACTGCAAACTCCTACAATGAGCAGTTCTTC	CATSDWRTANSYNEQFF
TRBD1	TRBV29-1	TRBJ1-2	few	TGCAGCGTCGTTGGACAGGGCTATGGCTACACCTTC	CSVVGQGYGYTF
NA	TRBV6-2/TRBV6-3	TRBJ2-2	NA	TGTGCCAGCAGAACCCCCGGGGAGCTGTTTTTT	CASRTPGELFF
NA	TRBV20-1	TRBJ2-2	NA	TGCAGTGCTAGAGATCAGTGGCAGAACACCGGGGAGCTGTTTTTT	CSARDQWQNTGELFF
NA	TRBV7-2	TRBJ1-5	NA	TGTGCCAGCAGCTTAGATTTATTATTCGGGGGGCCCCAGCATTTT	CASSLDLLFGGPQHF
NA	TRBV15	TRBJ2-7	NA	TGTGCCACCAGCAGAGTCGTAGGGGCGAGTGTGGACGAGCAGTACTTC	CATSRVVGASVDEQYF
TRBD1	TRBV5-1	TRBJ2-1	few	TGCGCCAGCAGCTCCGGACAGGGGGAGGATGGGCAGTTCTTC	CASSSGQGEDGQFF
TRBD1	TRBV5-1	TRBJ2-2	few	TGCGCCAGCAGCTTGACAGGGGCAGAGAACACCGGGGAGCTGTTTTTT	CASSLTGAENTGELFF
NA	TRBV30	TRBJ2-7	few	TGTGCCTGGAGGGATCGTGGGGGTCCCTACGAGCAGTACTTC	CAWRDRGGPYEQYF
NA	TRBV7-9	TRBJ2-1	NA	TGTGCCAGCAGCTTAGATGGGGGCGCGAATGAGCAGTTCTTC	CASSLDGGANEQFF
NA	TRBV24-1	TRBJ1-2	NA	TGTGCCACCAGTGTCCGGGACGCTTCTAACTATGGCTACACCTTC	CATSVRDASNYGYTF
NA	TRBV7-3	TRBJ1-1	NA	TGTGCCAGCAGCTTAAATGTGACTCCTGGGGCTTTCTTT	CASSLNVTPGAFF
TRBD2	TRBV4-1	TRBJ2-3	NA	TGCGCCAGCAGCCAAGTTCCGGGACTAGCGGGGGGCACAGATACGCAGTATTTT	CASSQVPGLAGGTDTQYF
TRBD2	TRBV7-8	TRBJ2-3	many	TGTGCCAGCAGCCGCACCGGGACTAGGTACGCAGATACGCAGTATTTT	CASSRTGTRYADTQYF
NA	TRBV4-1	TRBJ2-1	few	TGCGCCAGCAGCCACATTGACAATGAGCAGTTCTTC	CASSHIDNEQFF
NA	TRBV7-9	TRBJ1-5	NA	TGTGCCAGCAGCCCCCCCGGGGGGATTGGCAATCAGCCCCAGCATTTT	CASSPPGGIGNQPQHF
TRBD1	TRBV12-3/TRBV12-4	TRBJ2-5	NA	TGTGCCAGCAGTCCCCCCCCGGACAGGGGGCGAGAGACCCAGTACTTC	CASSPPPDRGRETQYF
NA	TRBV5-1	TRBJ2-5	few	TGCGCCAGCAGCTTGGCAGGGATACGGGAGACCCAGTACTTC	CASSLAGIRETQYF
NA	TRBV29-1	TRBJ2-2	few	TGCAGCGGGAGGGAAAACACCGGGGAGCTGTTTTTT	CSGRENTGELFF
NA	TRBV24-1	TRBJ1-5	NA	TGTGCCACCAGTGATTTGGGGAATCAGCCCCAGCATTTT	CATSDLGNQPQHF
NA	TRBV7-9	TRBJ1-1	few	TGTGCCAGCAGCCTGGCATTGTCCGGGAGCGAAGCTTTCTTT	CASSLALSGSEAFF
TRBD2	TRBV24-1	TRBJ2-5	few	TGTGCCACCAGTGATCCAATAGCGGGAGCCGAGGAGACCCAGTACTTC	CATSDPIAGAEETQYF
TRBD1	TRBV11-3	TRBJ2-1	few	TGTGCCAGCAGCGCAGGGACAGGGGGTTTGAATGAGCAGTTCTTC	CASSAGTGGLNEQFF
NA	TRBV5-1	TRBJ1-2	NA	TGCGCCAGCAGCCCAGACCCAAACTATGGCTACACCTTC	CASSPDPNYGYTF
NA	TRBV7-2	TRBJ1-5	NA	TGTGCCAGCAGCGAAGTGGGGGCGGGACAGCCCCAGCATTTT	CASSEVGAGQPQHF
NA	TRBV5-1	TRBJ2-3	few	TGCGCCAGCAGCTTGATAGTCGGCACAGATACGCAGTATTTT	CASSLIVGTDTQYF
TRBD1	TRBV19	TRBJ1-4	few	TGTGCCAGTAGTACCCAGGGGGCAACTAATGAAAAACTGTTTTTT	CASSTQGATNEKLFF
TRBD2	TRBV20-1	TRBJ2-5	few	TGCAGTGCTAGAGCTGTGGGTAGCGGGGGGGCCTACGAGACCCAGTACTTC	CSARAVGSGGAYETQYF
NA	TRBV7-3	TRBJ2-1	few	TGTGCCAGCAGTTCGGGGGTCTACAATGAGCAGTTCTTC	CASSSGVYNEQFF
NA	TRBV9	TRBJ2-1	few	TGTGCCAGCAGCGTAGCAGGGTTTGTGGGCTACAATGAGCAGTTCTTC	CASSVAGFVGYNEQFF
NA	TRBV7-3	TRBJ2-3	NA	TGTGCCAGCAGCTTAATAACCGGCCCCACAGATACGCAGTATTTT	CASSLITGPTDTQYF
TRBD1	TRBV4-2	TRBJ1-2	NA	TGTGCCAGCAGCCCAGCCCGAACGGGACAGGAGTCTGGCTACACCTTC	CASSPARTGQESGYTF
NA	TRBV4-1	TRBJ1-2	NA	TGCGCCAGCAGCCAAGTCCCAGTAATAGGGGACTATGGCTACACCTTC	CASSQVPVIGDYGYTF
NA	TRBV14	TRBJ2-7	NA	TGTGCCAGCAGCCAAGGATTGCTAGCCGGTCCCTACGAGCAGTACTTC	CASSQGLLAGPYEQYF
NA	TRBV6-2/TRBV6-3	TRBJ1-1	few	TGTGCCAGCAGGCGGAACCTTATGAACACTGAAGCTTTCTTT	CASRRNLMNTEAFF
TRBD2	TRBV24-1	TRBJ2-1	few	TGTGCCACCAGTGAAACTAGCGGGAGTAACAATGAGCAGTTCTTC	CATSETSGSNNEQFF
TRBD2	TRBV11-2	TRBJ2-3	few	TGTGCCAGCAGCTCGGGGACTAGCGGGAGCCTATACACAGATACGCAGTATTTT	CASSSGTSGSLYTDTQYF
TRBD1	TRBV7-3	TRBJ2-3	few	TGTGCCAGCAGCTTAACGGGACAGGGACTCGCCCACACAGATACGCAGTATTTT	CASSLTGQGLAHTDTQYF
NA	TRBV27	TRBJ1-1	NA	TGTGCCAGCAGTTGGTTGGGAGGGCGAGTGAACACTGAAGCTTTCTTT	CASSWLGGRVNTEAFF
NA	TRBV4-2	TRBJ2-7	few	TGTGCCAGCAGCCCAGGGGAAATCTACGAGCAGTACTTC	CASSPGEIYEQYF
NA	TRBV9	TRBJ2-2	NA	TGTGCCAGCACGGGGGCAGGGGAATTTAACACCGGGGAGCTGTTTTTT	CASTGAGEFNTGELFF
NA	TRBV7-9	TRBJ1-2	NA	TGTGCCAGCAGCCTACCGCTCGGGGGCTACACCTTC	CASSLPLGGYTF
TRBD1	TRBV3-1	TRBJ2-7	NA	TGTGCCAGTGGGGCCGGGACAGGAAATTACGAGCAGTACTTC	CASGAGTGNYEQYF
NA	TRBV7-2	TRBJ2-5	few	TGTGCCAGCAGCTTATTCGGGCATCAAGAGACCCAGTACTTC	CASSLFGHQETQYF
NA	TRBV24-1	TRBJ2-1	few	TGTGCCACCAGTGACCTTGGGGCCCTTGAGCAGTTCTTC	CATSDLGALEQFF
NA	TRBV24-1	TRBJ2-3	NA	TGTGCCACCAGTGCCCATTCTATTAGCACAGATACGCAGTATTTT	CATSAHSISTDTQYF
TRBD2	TRBV6-5	TRBJ2-2	few	TGTGCCAGCAGTTACGAAGGCGGGAGGAGCACCGGGGAGCTGTTTTTT	CASSYEGGRSTGELFF
NA	TRBV6-6	TRBJ2-2	NA	TGTGCCAGCAGTTACTCGCGACTACCCAACACCGGGGAGCTGTTTTTT	CASSYSRLPNTGELFF
NA	TRBV4-3	TRBJ2-1	few	TGCGCCAGCAGCCAGGGTGGTGCTGAGCAGTTCTTC	CASSQGGAEQFF
NA	TRBV20-1	TRBJ2-1	NA	TGCAGTGCTAGAGATGAGAGGGGGGATGAGCAGTTCTTC	CSARDERGDEQFF
NA	TRBV9	TRBJ2-2	few	TGTGCCAGCAGCACAAATACAGGACCCACCGGGGAGCTGTTTTTT	CASSTNTGPTGELFF
NA	TRBV24-1	TRBJ1-2	NA	TGTGCCACCAGTGATGGTGGCTATGGCTACACCTTC	CATSDGGYGYTF